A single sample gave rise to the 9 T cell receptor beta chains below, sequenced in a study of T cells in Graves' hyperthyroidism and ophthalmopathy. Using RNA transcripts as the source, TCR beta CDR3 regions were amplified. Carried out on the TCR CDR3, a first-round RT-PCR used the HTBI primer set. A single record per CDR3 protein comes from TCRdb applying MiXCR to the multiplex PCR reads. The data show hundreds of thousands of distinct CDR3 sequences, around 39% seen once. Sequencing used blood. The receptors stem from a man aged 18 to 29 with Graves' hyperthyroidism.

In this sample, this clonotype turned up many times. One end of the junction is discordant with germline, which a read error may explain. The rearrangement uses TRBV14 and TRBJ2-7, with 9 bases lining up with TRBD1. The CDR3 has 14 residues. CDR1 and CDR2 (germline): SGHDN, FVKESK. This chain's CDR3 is CASSPGTGLYEQYF. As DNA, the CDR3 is TGTGCCAGTAGCCCCGGGACAGGGCTGTACGAGCAGTACTTC.

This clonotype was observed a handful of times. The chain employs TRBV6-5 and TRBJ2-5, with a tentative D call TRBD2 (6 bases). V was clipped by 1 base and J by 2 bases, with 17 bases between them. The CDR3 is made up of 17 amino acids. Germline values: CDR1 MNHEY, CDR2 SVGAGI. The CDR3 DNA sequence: TGTGCCAGCAGTTACTTGTCGGGACTTGACTATCAAGAGACCCAGTACTTC. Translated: CASSYLSGLDYQETQYF.

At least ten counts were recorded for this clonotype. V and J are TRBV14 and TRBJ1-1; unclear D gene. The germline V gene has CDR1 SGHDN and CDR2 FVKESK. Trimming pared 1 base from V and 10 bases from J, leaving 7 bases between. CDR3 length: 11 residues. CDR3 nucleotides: TGTGCCAGCAGCCAAGGGTTTTTAGCTTTCTTT. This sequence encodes CASSQGFLAFF. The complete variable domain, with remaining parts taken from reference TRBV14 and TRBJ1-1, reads EAGVTQFPSHSVIEKGQTVTLRCDPISGHDNLYWYRRVMGKEIKFLLHFVKESKQDESGMPNNRFLAERTGGTYSTLKVQPAELEDSGVYFCASSQGFLAFFGQGTRLTVV.

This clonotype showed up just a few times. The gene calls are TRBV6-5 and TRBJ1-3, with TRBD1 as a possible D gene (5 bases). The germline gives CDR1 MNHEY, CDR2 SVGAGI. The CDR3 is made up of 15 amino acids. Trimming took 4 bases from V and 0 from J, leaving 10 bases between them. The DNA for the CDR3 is TGTGCCAGCAGTTCCAAACAGGCCTCTGGAAACACCATATATTTT. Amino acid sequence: CASSSKQASGNTIYF.

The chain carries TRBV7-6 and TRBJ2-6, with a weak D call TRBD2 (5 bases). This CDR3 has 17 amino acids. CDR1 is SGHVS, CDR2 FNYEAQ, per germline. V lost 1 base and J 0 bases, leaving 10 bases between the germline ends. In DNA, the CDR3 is TGTGCCAGCAGCTTAGACGGGGTCTACTCTGGGGCCAACGTCCTGACTTTC. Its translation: CASSLDGVYSGANVLTF.

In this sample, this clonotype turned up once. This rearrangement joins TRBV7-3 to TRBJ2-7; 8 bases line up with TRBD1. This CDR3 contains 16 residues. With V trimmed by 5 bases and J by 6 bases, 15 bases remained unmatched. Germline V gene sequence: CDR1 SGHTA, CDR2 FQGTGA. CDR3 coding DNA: TGTGCCAGCAGCCAAGACAGGGGACAGACTTTCCGCGAGCAGTACTTC. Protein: CASSQDRGQTFREQYF.

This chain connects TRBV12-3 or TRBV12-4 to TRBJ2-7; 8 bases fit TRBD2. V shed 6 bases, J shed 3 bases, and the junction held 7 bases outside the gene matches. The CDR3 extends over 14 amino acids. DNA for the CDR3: TGTGCCAGCAGCCCTGAGAGCGGGGGCTACGAGCAGTACTTC. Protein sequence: CASSPESGGYEQYF.

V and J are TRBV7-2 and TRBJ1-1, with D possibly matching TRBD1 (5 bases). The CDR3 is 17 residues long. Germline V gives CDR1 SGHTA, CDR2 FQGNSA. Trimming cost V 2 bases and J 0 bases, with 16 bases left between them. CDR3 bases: TGTGCCAGCAGCTTACCGACCCGGGGGGAGATGAACACTGAAGCTTTCTTT. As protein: CASSLPTRGEMNTEAFF.

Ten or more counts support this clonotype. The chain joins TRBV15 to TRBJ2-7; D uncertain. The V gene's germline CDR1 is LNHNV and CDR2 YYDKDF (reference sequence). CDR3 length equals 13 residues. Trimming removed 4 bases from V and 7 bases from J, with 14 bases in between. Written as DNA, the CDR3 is TGTGCCACCAGCATACAGCTCACGAGAGAGCAGTACTTC. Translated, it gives CATSIQLTREQYF. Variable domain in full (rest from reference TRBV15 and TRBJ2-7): DAMVIQNPRYQVTQFGKPVTLSCSQTLNHNVMYWYQQKSSQAPKLLFHYYDKDFNNEADTPDNFQSRRPNTSFCFLDIRSPGLGDTAMYLCATSIQLTREQYFGPGTRLTVT.